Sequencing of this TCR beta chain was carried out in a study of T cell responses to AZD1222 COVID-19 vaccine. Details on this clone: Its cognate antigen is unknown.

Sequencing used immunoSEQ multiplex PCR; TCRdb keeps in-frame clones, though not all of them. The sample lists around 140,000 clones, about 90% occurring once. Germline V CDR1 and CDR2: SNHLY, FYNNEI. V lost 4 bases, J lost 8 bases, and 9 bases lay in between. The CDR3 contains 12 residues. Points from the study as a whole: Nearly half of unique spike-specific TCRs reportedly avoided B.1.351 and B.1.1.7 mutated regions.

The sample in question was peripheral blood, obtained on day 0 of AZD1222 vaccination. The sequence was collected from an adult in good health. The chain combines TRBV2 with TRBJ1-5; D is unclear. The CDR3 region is CASSGPIEPQHF. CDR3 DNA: TGTGCCAGCAGTGGCCCCATCGAGCCCCAGCATTTT.